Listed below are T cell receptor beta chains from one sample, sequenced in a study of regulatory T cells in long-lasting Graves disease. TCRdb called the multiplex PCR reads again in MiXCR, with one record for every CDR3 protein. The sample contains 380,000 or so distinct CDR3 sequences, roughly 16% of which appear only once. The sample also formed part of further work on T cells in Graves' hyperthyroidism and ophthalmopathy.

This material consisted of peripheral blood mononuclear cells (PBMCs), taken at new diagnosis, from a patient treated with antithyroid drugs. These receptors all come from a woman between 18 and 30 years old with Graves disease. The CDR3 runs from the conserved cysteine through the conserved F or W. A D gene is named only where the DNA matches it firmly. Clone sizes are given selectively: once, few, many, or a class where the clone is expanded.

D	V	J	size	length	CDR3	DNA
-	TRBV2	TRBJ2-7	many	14	CASSEDLSSYEQYF	TGTGCCAGCAGTGAAGACTTGAGCTCCTACGAGCAGTACTTC
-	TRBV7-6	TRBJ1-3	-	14	CASSLEVAGNTIYF	TGTGCCAGCAGCTTAGAAGTGGCTGGAAACACCATATATTTT
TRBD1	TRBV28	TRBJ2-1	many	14	CASSGPTGINEQFF	TGTGCCAGCAGTGGACCGACAGGGATTAATGAGCAGTTCTTC
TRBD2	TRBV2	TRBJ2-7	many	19	CASSERTSGGFRGSYEQYF	TGTGCCAGCAGTGAAAGAACTAGCGGAGGGTTTAGGGGTTCCTACGAGCAGTACTTC
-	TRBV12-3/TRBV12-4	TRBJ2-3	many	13	CASTWGGTDTQYF	TGTGCCAGCACCTGGGGGGGCACAGATACGCAGTATTTT
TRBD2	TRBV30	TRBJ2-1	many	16	CAWSVRSGRRYNEQFF	TGTGCCTGGAGTGTACGGAGCGGGAGGCGTTACAATGAGCAGTTCTTC
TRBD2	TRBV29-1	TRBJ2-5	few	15	CSVERGGGAGETQYF	TGCAGCGTTGAAAGGGGCGGGGGGGCCGGAGAGACCCAGTACTTC
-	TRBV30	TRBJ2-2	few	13	CAWSVLIAGELFF	TGTGCCTGGAGTGTATTGATCGCCGGGGAGCTGTTTTTT
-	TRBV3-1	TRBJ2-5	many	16	CASSQSGRGIGETQYF	TGTGCCAGCAGCCAATCAGGACGGGGGATCGGTGAGACCCAGTACTTC
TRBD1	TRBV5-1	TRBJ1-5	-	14	CASRPGGMNQPQHF	TGCGCCAGCAGGCCAGGGGGCATGAATCAGCCCCAGCATTTT
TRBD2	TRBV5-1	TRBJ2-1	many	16	CASSPPTSILLNEQFF	TGTGCCAGCAGCCCCCCGACTAGCATATTGTTGAATGAGCAGTTCTTC
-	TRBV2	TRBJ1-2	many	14	CASSPIGHLYGYTF	TGTGCCAGCAGCCCCATAGGGCACCTCTATGGCTACACCTTC
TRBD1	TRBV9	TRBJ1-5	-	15	CASSVGTGGNQPQHF	TGTGCCAGCAGCGTGGGGACAGGGGGGAATCAGCCCCAGCATTTT
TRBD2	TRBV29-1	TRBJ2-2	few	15	CSAGTSGSNTGELFF	TGCAGCGCCGGGACTAGCGGGTCGAACACCGGGGAGCTGTTTTTT
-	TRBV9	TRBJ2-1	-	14	CASSVDSRPDNRFF	TGTGCCAGCAGCGTAGATTCACGCCCTGATAATCGGTTCTTC
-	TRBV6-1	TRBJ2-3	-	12	CASSLHGDTQYF	TGTGCCAGCAGTCTCCATGGAGATACGCAGTATTTT
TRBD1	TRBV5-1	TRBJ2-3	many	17	CASSLGTGFRGADTQYF	TGCGCCAGCAGCTTGGGGACAGGGTTTCGGGGTGCAGATACGCAGTATTTT
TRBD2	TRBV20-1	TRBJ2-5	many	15	CSAHTGTSGGETQYF	TGCAGTGCTCATACCGGGACTAGCGGGGGGGAGACCCAGTACTTC
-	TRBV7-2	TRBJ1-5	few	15	CASSLLDRSNQPQHF	TGTGCCAGCAGCTTATTAGACAGGAGCAATCAGCCCCAGCATTTT
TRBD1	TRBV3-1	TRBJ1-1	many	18	CASSQWQGARTGNTEAFF	TGTGCCAGCAGCCAATGGCAGGGGGCGCGCACTGGTAACACTGAAGCTTTCTTT
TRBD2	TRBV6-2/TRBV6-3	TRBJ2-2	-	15	CASSVLAGDLGELFF	TGTGCCAGCAGTGTACTAGCGGGAGACCTCGGGGAGCTGTTTTTT
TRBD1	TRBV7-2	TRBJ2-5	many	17	CASSSGTGGSLTETQYF	TGTGCCAGCAGCTCGGGGACAGGGGGCAGTTTGACAGAGACCCAGTACTTC
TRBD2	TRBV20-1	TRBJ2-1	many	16	CSATRTGTRSYNEQFF	TGCAGTGCTACCCGCACCGGGACTAGGTCCTACAATGAGCAGTTCTTC
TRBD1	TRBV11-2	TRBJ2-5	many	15	CASSLRTGAGETQYF	TGTGCCAGCAGCTTAAGGACAGGGGCTGGAGAGACCCAGTACTTC
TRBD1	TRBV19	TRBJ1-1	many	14	CASSPQGAYTEAFF	TGTGCCAGTAGTCCACAGGGGGCGTACACTGAAGCTTTCTTT
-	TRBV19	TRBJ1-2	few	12	CASSGSAYGYTF	TGTGCCAGTAGCGGCTCTGCCTATGGCTACACCTTC
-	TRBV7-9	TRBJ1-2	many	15	CASSSIVGLFRGYTF	TGTGCCAGCAGCTCGATCGTCGGCTTGTTTAGGGGCTACACCTTC
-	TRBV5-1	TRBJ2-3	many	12	CASGGGTDTQYF	TGCGCCAGCGGGGGAGGCACAGATACGCAGTATTTT
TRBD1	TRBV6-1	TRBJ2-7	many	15	CASSRGQGAIYEQYF	TGTGCCAGCAGTCGCGGACAGGGGGCAATATACGAGCAGTACTTC
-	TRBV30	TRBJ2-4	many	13	CAWSGDVKNIQYF	TGTGCCTGGAGTGGGGACGTCAAAAACATTCAGTACTTC
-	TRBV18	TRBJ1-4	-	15	CASSPGPRVNEKLFF	TGTGCCAGCTCACCAGGTCCCAGGGTGAATGAAAAACTGTTTTTT
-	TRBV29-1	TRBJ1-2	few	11	CSGEDSYGYTF	TGCAGCGGCGAGGACAGCTATGGCTACACCTTC
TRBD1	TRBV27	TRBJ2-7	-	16	CASSPIDRGVVYEQHF	TGTGCCAGCAGCCCCATAGACAGGGGAGTAGTCTACGAGCAGCACTTC
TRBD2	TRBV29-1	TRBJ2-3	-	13	CSAGAGGGNTQYF	TGCAGCGCAGGAGCGGGGGGAGGGAATACGCAGTATTTT
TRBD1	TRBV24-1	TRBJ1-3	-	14	CATPDRVDGNTIYF	TGTGCCACGCCGGACAGGGTGGATGGAAACACCATATATTTT
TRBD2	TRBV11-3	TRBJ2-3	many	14	CASSRGGYEDTQYF	TGTGCCAGCAGCCGGGGGGGGTACGAAGATACGCAGTATTTT
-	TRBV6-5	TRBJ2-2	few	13	CASSYRDAGELFF	TGTGCCAGCAGCTACCGGGATGCCGGGGAGCTGTTTTTT
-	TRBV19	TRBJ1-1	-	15	CASSTTGTLNTEAFF	TGTGCCAGTAGTACCACCGGGACACTAAACACTGAAGCTTTCTTT
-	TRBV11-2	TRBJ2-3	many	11	CASSTGDTQYF	TGTGCCAGCAGCACTGGGGATACGCAGTATTTT
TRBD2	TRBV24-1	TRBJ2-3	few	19	CATSVGAAGGTGTPDTQYF	TGTGCCACCAGTGTGGGGGCGGCGGGAGGGACTGGTACCCCGGATACGCAGTATTTT
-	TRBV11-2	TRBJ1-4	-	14	CASSLVPYNEKLFF	TGTGCCAGCAGCTTAGTGCCGTATAATGAAAAACTGTTTTTT
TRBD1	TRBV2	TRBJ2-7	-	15	CASSATGTDPYEQYF	TGTGCCAGCAGCGCCACCGGGACAGACCCCTACGAGCAGTACTTC
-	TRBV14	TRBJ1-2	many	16	CASSQTGVRDGSGYTF	TGTGCCAGCAGCCAAACGGGAGTGCGGGACGGGTCTGGCTACACCTTC
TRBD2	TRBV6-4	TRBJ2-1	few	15	CASSEARTSGNEQFF	TGTGCCAGCAGTGAAGCAAGGACTAGCGGGAATGAGCAGTTCTTC
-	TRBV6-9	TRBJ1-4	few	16	CASSLFSGATNEKLFF	TGTGCCAGCAGTTTATTCTCGGGAGCAACTAATGAAAAACTGTTTTTT
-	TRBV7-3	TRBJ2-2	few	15	CASSLTIGGPGELFF	TGTGCCAGCAGCTTAACGATCGGGGGGCCGGGGGAGCTGTTTTTT
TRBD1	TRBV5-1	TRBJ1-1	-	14	CASSPSGGSTEAFF	TGCGCCAGCAGCCCCTCAGGGGGGAGTACTGAAGCTTTCTTT
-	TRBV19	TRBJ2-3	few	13	CASSAELGGLQYF	TGTGCCAGTAGTGCTGAGCTGGGGGGTTTGCAGTATTTT